The rows below give T cell receptor beta chains drawn from one sample of a study of blood T cell repertoires in COVID-19. The table came from immunoSEQ multiplex PCR; TCRdb's copy has only in-frame clones and leaves some out. The sample lists under 300,000 clones; around 84% were seen once. Specimen: peripheral blood. These receptors were taken from a woman in her late teens or twenties with acute or convalescent COVID-19. The CDR3 runs from the conserved cysteine through the conserved F or W. The D gene is left open where the match is weak. Rows may omit the clone size; those that give it use once, few, many or a size class.

j_call: TRBJ2-7
clone_size: few
v_call: TRBV3-1/TRBV3-2
d_call: NA
cdr3_nt: TGTGCCAGCAGCCCCAGTCCTGGGCAGTACTTC
cdr3_aa: CASSPSPGQYF

j_call: TRBJ2-7
clone_size: NA
v_call: TRBV7-2
d_call: NA
cdr3_nt: TGTGCCAGCAGCCATTTGCGGGGACTGTCGCCTTCCTACGAGCAGTACTTC
cdr3_aa: CASSHLRGLSPSYEQYF

j_call: TRBJ2-1
clone_size: NA
v_call: TRBV12-3/TRBV12-4
d_call: TRBD2
cdr3_nt: TGTGCCAGCAGACTAGCGGGAGTTGATGAGCAGTTCTTC
cdr3_aa: CASRLAGVDEQFF

j_call: TRBJ1-6
clone_size: NA
v_call: TRBV7-2
d_call: NA
cdr3_nt: TGTGCCAGCAGCTTACAAGGGGCAGATTCACCCCTCCACTTT
cdr3_aa: CASSLQGADSPLHF

j_call: TRBJ1-6
clone_size: NA
v_call: TRBV2
d_call: NA
cdr3_nt: TGTGCCAGCAGTGGGTGGCTTCAGGGGACCGTAAATAATTCACCCCTCCACTTT
cdr3_aa: CASSGWLQGTVNNSPLHF

j_call: TRBJ2-7
clone_size: NA
v_call: TRBV12-3/TRBV12-4
d_call: TRBD1
cdr3_nt: TGTGCCAGCAGTCTCGGGACAGGGGCCGAGCAGTACTTC
cdr3_aa: CASSLGTGAEQYF

j_call: TRBJ2-2
clone_size: once
v_call: TRBV5-4
d_call: NA
cdr3_nt: TGTGCCAGCAGCCACGGGGAGAGCGGTGGAACCGGGGAGCTGTTTTTT
cdr3_aa: CASSHGESGGTGELFF

j_call: TRBJ1-3
clone_size: NA
v_call: TRBV15
d_call: TRBD1
cdr3_nt: TGTGCCACCAGCAGAGTAGACAGGGAGATTGGAAACACCATATATTTT
cdr3_aa: CATSRVDREIGNTIYF

j_call: TRBJ2-5
clone_size: NA
v_call: TRBV24-1
d_call: NA
cdr3_nt: TGTGCCACCAGTCCCCCCGGCCAGGGAGAGACCCAGTACTTC
cdr3_aa: CATSPPGQGETQYF

j_call: TRBJ2-1
clone_size: NA
v_call: TRBV11-3
d_call: NA
cdr3_nt: TGTGCCAGCAGCTCCTATGCAGGGTCCAATGAGCAGTTCTTC
cdr3_aa: CASSSYAGSNEQFF

j_call: TRBJ2-1
clone_size: NA
v_call: TRBV29-1
d_call: TRBD2
cdr3_nt: TGCAGCGTTGAAGCCAGACTAGCGGGCTCCTACAATGAGCAGTTCTTC
cdr3_aa: CSVEARLAGSYNEQFF

j_call: TRBJ1-2
clone_size: NA
v_call: TRBV6-6
d_call: TRBD1
cdr3_nt: TGTGCCAGCAGTGCCGGGACAGGGCGTAGCGGGGGCTACACCTTC
cdr3_aa: CASSAGTGRSGGYTF

j_call: TRBJ1-5
clone_size: few
v_call: TRBV19
d_call: NA
cdr3_nt: TGTGCCAGTAGTATAGGCCCGGACTATAGCAATCAGCCCCAGCATTTT
cdr3_aa: CASSIGPDYSNQPQHF

j_call: TRBJ1-6
clone_size: NA
v_call: TRBV4-3
d_call: TRBD1
cdr3_nt: TGCGCCAGCAGCCAAGATGTCGCAGGGGACAGCAATTCACCCCTCCACTTT
cdr3_aa: CASSQDVAGDSNSPLHF

j_call: TRBJ1-5
clone_size: NA
v_call: TRBV6-5
d_call: NA
cdr3_nt: TGTGCCAGCAGTTACTCGTCCAGGGTAGGATCTCAGCCCCAGCATTTT
cdr3_aa: CASSYSSRVGSQPQHF

j_call: TRBJ2-1
clone_size: NA
v_call: TRBV3-1/TRBV3-2
d_call: TRBD2
cdr3_nt: TGTGCCAGCAGCCAAGAGCATAGCGGGAGAGTGTACAATGAGCAGTTCTTC
cdr3_aa: CASSQEHSGRVYNEQFF

j_call: TRBJ1-2
clone_size: NA
v_call: TRBV11-2
d_call: NA
cdr3_nt: TGTGCCAGCAGCTTAGTTGAGGCAGCCTTATATGGCTACACCTTC
cdr3_aa: CASSLVEAALYGYTF

j_call: TRBJ1-1
clone_size: NA
v_call: TRBV13
d_call: TRBD1
cdr3_nt: TGTGCCAGCAGCTACCGGGACAGGAACACTGAAGCTTTCTTT
cdr3_aa: CASSYRDRNTEAFF

j_call: TRBJ2-1
clone_size: NA
v_call: TRBV29-1
d_call: NA
cdr3_nt: TGCAGCGTTGATTATCAGGCTTCCGAGCAGTTCTTC
cdr3_aa: CSVDYQASEQFF

j_call: TRBJ1-4
clone_size: NA
v_call: TRBV10-3
d_call: TRBD1
cdr3_nt: TGTGCCATCAGCTCTCCGGGACAGGGTTCTGAAAAACTGTTTTTT
cdr3_aa: CAISSPGQGSEKLFF

j_call: TRBJ1-4
clone_size: NA
v_call: TRBV30
d_call: NA
cdr3_nt: TGTGCCTGGAGTTTGGGGCAGACTAATGAAAAACTGTTTTTT
cdr3_aa: CAWSLGQTNEKLFF

j_call: TRBJ2-2
clone_size: NA
v_call: TRBV6-6
d_call: TRBD2
cdr3_nt: TGTGCCAGCAGTCCGGGGACTAGCGGGGGGATTTCGAACACCGGGGAGCTGTTTTTT
cdr3_aa: CASSPGTSGGISNTGELFF

j_call: TRBJ1-6
clone_size: NA
v_call: TRBV20-1
d_call: NA
cdr3_nt: TGCAGTGCTAGTTTACAGGAGAATTCACCCCTCCACTTT
cdr3_aa: CSASLQENSPLHF

j_call: TRBJ1-2
clone_size: few
v_call: TRBV7-2
d_call: TRBD1
cdr3_nt: TGTGCCAGCAGCTTTGGACAGGGGAACTATGGCTACACCTTC
cdr3_aa: CASSFGQGNYGYTF

j_call: TRBJ2-5
clone_size: NA
v_call: TRBV5-1
d_call: NA
cdr3_nt: TGCGCCAGCAGCTTCGCGGGAGAGACCCAGTACTTC
cdr3_aa: CASSFAGETQYF

j_call: TRBJ1-4
clone_size: NA
v_call: TRBV6-5
d_call: NA
cdr3_nt: TGTGCCAGCAGTTATTCGGGGGGCGGAGGGGAAAAACTGTTTTTT
cdr3_aa: CASSYSGGGGEKLFF

j_call: TRBJ1-5
clone_size: NA
v_call: TRBV19
d_call: NA
cdr3_nt: TGTGCCAGTAGTATACCCCAGGGGTACAATCAGCCCCAGCATTTT
cdr3_aa: CASSIPQGYNQPQHF